The rows below give T cell receptor beta chains drawn from one sample of a study of blood T cell repertoires in COVID-19. Data came from immunoSEQ multiplex PCR; TCRdb stores just in-frame clones and leaves some out. The data contain roughly 77,000 clones, 80% of them singletons. The sequencing input was peripheral blood. These receptors came from an older woman with acute or convalescent COVID-19. Each CDR3 is given with its conserved first and last residue. The D gene is left open where the match is weak. The size entry is marked missing in some rows and otherwise reads once, few, many or a size class.

>TRBV6-2/TRBV6-3|TRBD1|NA|TRBJ2-7|15
CASSDRDRGIYEQYF
TGTGCCAGCAGTGACCGGGACAGGGGGATCTACGAGCAGTACTTC
>TRBV9|NA|NA|TRBJ1-4|14
CASSFGATNEKLFF
TGTGCCAGCAGCTTCGGTGCAACTAATGAAAAACTGTTTTTT
>TRBV19|TRBD1|NA|TRBJ1-2|12
CASGQGALGYTF
TGTGCCAGTGGACAGGGGGCTCTAGGCTACACCTTC
>TRBV2|NA|NA|TRBJ1-4|15
CASSGILSTNEKLFF
TGTGCCAGCAGTGGTATATTGTCCACTAATGAAAAACTGTTTTTT
>TRBV5-5|TRBD1|NA|TRBJ1-1|15
CASSRQGAYGGEAFF
TGTGCCAGCAGCCGTCAGGGGGCTTACGGTGGTGAAGCTTTCTTT
>TRBV6-2/TRBV6-3|TRBD1|NA|TRBJ1-2|15
CASSYRDSSGYGYTF
TGTGCCAGCAGTTACCGGGACAGCAGCGGGTATGGCTACACCTTC
>TRBV11-2|TRBD1|NA|TRBJ1-2|14
CASSSAQGYYGYTF
TGTGCCAGCAGCTCGGCACAGGGGTACTATGGCTACACCTTC
>TRBV10-3|NA|once|TRBJ1-2|12
CAISESGDGYTF
TGTGCCATCAGTGAGTCGGGCGATGGCTACACCTTC
>TRBV7-2|TRBD1|few|TRBJ1-1|14
CASRIDPQGAEAFF
TGTGCCAGCAGGATAGATCCCCAGGGGGCCGAGGCTTTCTTT
>TRBV9|TRBD1|NA|TRBJ1-2|18
CASSPLLTGTGSNYGYTF
TGTGCCAGCAGCCCTCTCCTCACTGGGACAGGGTCTAACTATGGCTACACCTTC
>TRBV11-2|TRBD2|NA|TRBJ2-5|16
CASSLDLAGGQGTQYF
TGTGCCAGCAGCTTAGATTTAGCGGGGGGGCAGGGGACCCAGTACTTC
>TRBV28|NA|NA|TRBJ1-5|14
CASSLSRVNQPQHF
TGTGCCAGCAGTTTGAGCAGGGTTAATCAGCCCCAGCATTTT
>TRBV5-4|NA|NA|TRBJ2-5|16
CASSIGISGPQETQYF
TGTGCCAGCAGCATTGGGATTAGCGGACCCCAAGAGACCCAGTACTTC
>TRBV19|NA|NA|TRBJ1-6|16
CASSSREGVLISPLHF
TGTGCCAGTAGTTCCCGAGAAGGGGTCCTAATTTCACCCCTCCACTTT
>TRBV18|NA|NA|TRBJ2-2|14
CASSPGQNTGELFF
TGTGCCAGCTCACCGGGACAAAACACCGGGGAGCTGTTTTTT
>TRBV3-1/TRBV3-2|NA|few|TRBJ1-2|16
CASSQWEQRINYGYTF
TGTGCCAGCAGCCAATGGGAGCAGAGAATTAACTATGGCTACACCTTC
>TRBV5-1|TRBD1|NA|TRBJ1-1|13
CASSRDSHTEAFF
TGCGCCAGCAGCAGGGACAGCCACACTGAAGCTTTCTTT
>TRBV6-5|NA|once|TRBJ2-7|13
CASTASAGYEQYF
TGTGCCAGCACGGCGTCGGCGGGGTACGAGCAGTACTTC
>TRBV18|NA|NA|TRBJ1-1|13
CASSPGLDTEAFF
TGTGCCAGCTCACCAGGGCTGGACACTGAAGCTTTCTTT
>TRBV6-2/TRBV6-3|TRBD1|NA|TRBJ2-7|14
CASSRGQEEHEQYF
TGTGCCAGCAGCCGGGGACAGGAGGAACACGAGCAGTACTTC
>TRBV6-5|NA|NA|TRBJ2-2|15
CASSYGGLDTGELFF
TGTGCCAGCAGTTACGGGGGCTTGGACACCGGGGAGCTGTTTTTT
>TRBV6-1|NA|NA|TRBJ2-1|13
CASSEIGGPEQFF
TGTGCCAGCAGTGAGATTGGCGGGCCTGAGCAGTTCTTC
>TRBV27|TRBD1|NA|TRBJ1-1|17
CASSFTYRGFDGTEAFF
TGTGCCAGCAGTTTTACTTACAGGGGTTTTGATGGCACTGAAGCTTTCTTT
>TRBV9|NA|few|TRBJ1-3|15
CASSAPGAPENTIYF
TGTGCCAGCAGCGCACCAGGGGCTCCAGAAAACACCATATATTTT
>TRBV4-3|NA|NA|TRBJ1-4|14
CASSQDQGNEKLFF
TGCGCCAGCAGCCAAGATCAGGGTAATGAAAAACTGTTTTTT
>TRBV18|NA|NA|TRBJ1-2|12
CASSTDSYGYTF
TGTGCCAGCTCAACCGACAGCTATGGCTACACCTTC
>TRBV24-1|TRBD1|few|TRBJ1-1|13
CATSDFGQGEAFF
TGTGCCACCAGTGATTTCGGACAGGGTGAAGCTTTCTTT
>TRBV12-3/TRBV12-4|NA|NA|TRBJ1-2|13
CASRAPANYGYTF
TGTGCCAGCAGGGCCCCCGCTAACTATGGCTACACCTTC
>TRBV27|NA|NA|TRBJ2-7|15
CASRVTAGQTYEQYF
TGTGCCAGCAGGGTGACGGCGGGCCAAACCTACGAGCAGTACTTC